This T cell receptor beta chain comes out of a study of T cell repertoires in cytomegalovirus infection. Study results and caveats: HLA-C-restricted CMV-specific TCR beta clonotypes prevailed in the ex vivo response.

TCRdb reprocessed the reads via MiXCR and lists one record per CDR3 protein. Of under 350,000 distinct CDR3 sequences in the sample, approximately 22% are singletons; the top ten hold approximately 19%. This clonotype was recorded a few times. Its target is unknown. From germline, CDR1 is MGHRA and CDR2 YSYEKL. V lost 0 bases to trimming and J lost 5 bases; unmatched junction nucleotides: 2. The CDR3 is 14 residues long. The sequencing used cultured PBMCs, collected from culture after CMV antigen stimulation. The chain uses TRBV4-1 and TRBJ1-1; 8 bases are a match to TRBD1. This clonotype was sampled from a human donor in good health (CMV status not recorded). Some clones in this sample may be carry-over from other donors' samples. The CDR3 region has the DNA TGCGCCAGCAGCCAAGACGGGACAGGTACTGAAGCTTTCTTT. Protein product: CASSQDGTGTEAFF.